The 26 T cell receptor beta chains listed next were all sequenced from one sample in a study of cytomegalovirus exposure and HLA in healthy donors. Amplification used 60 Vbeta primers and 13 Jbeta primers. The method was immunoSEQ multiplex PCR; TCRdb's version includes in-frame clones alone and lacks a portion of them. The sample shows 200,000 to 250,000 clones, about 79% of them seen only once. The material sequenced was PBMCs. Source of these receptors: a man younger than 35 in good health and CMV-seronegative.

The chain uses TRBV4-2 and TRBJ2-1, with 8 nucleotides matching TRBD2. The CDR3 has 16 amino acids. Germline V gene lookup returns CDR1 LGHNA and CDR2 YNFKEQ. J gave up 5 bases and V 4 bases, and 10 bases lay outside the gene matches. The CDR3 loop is CASSPQPGLGHNEQFF. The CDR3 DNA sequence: TGTGCCAGCAGCCCCCAGCCGGGACTAGGGCACAATGAGCAGTTCTTC.

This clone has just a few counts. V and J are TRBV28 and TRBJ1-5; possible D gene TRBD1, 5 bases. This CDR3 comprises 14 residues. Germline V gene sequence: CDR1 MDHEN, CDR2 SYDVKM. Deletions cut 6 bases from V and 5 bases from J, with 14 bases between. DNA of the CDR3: TGTGCCAGCAGCCCGGGGGACTTCGATCAGCCCCAGCATTTT. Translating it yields CASSPGDFDQPQHF.

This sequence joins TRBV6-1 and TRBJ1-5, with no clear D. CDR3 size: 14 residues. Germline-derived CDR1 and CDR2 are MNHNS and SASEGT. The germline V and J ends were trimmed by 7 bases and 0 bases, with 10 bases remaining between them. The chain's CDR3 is CASTGESSNQPQHF. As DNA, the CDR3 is TGTGCCAGCACCGGGGAGAGTAGCAATCAGCCCCAGCATTTT.

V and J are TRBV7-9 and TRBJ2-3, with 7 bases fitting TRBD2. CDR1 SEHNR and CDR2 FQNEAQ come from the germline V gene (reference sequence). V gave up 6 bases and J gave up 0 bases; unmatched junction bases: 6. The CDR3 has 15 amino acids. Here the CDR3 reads CASRAGGTSTDTQYF. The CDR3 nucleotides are TGTGCCAGCAGGGCCGGGGGGACCAGCACAGATACGCAGTATTTT.

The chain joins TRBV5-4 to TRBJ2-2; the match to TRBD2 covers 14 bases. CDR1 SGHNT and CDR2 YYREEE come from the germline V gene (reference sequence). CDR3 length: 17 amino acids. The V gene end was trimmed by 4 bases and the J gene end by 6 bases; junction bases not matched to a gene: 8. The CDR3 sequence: CASSVPGTSGGSGELFF. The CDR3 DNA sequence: TGTGCCAGCAGCGTACCTGGGACTAGCGGGGGATCCGGGGAGCTGTTTTTT.

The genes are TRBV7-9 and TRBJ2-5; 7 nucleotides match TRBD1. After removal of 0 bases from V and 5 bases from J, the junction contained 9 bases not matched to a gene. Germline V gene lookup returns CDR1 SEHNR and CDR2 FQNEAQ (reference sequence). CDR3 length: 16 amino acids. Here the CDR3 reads CASSLATGADRETQYF. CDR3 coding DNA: TGTGCCAGCAGCTTAGCCACAGGGGCCGATCGGGAGACCCAGTACTTC.

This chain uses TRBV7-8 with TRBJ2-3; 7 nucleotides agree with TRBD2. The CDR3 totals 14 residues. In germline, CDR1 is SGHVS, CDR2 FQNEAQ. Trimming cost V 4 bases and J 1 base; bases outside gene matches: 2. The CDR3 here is CASSSTSGTDTQYF. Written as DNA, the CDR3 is TGTGCCAGCAGCTCTACTAGCGGCACAGATACGCAGTATTTT.

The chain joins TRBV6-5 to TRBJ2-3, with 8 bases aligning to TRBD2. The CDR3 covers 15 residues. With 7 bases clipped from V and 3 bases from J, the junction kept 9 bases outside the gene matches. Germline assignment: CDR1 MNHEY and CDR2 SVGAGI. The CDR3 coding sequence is TGTGCCAGCACCCCCCCTAGCGGGTTTACAGATACGCAGTATTTT. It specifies CASTPPSGFTDTQYF.

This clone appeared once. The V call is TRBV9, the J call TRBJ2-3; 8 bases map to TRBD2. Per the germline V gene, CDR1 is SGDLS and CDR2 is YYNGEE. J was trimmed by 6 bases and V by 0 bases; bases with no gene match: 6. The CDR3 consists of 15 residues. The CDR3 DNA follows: TGTGCCAGCAGCGTAGCGGGGGGGTTAGCCGATACGCAGTATTTT. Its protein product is CASSVAGGLADTQYF.

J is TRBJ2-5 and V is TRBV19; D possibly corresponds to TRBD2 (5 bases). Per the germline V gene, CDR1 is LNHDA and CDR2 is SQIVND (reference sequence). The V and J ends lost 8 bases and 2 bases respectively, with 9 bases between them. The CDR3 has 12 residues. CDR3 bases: TGTGCCAGTCGGGGATTTCAAGAGACCCAGTACTTC. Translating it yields CASRGFQETQYF.

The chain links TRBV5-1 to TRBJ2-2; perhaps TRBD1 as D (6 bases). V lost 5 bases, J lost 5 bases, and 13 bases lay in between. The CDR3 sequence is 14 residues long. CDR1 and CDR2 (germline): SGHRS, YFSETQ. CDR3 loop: CASRGDTTTGELFF. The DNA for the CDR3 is TGCGCCAGCAGGGGGGACACGACTACCGGGGAGCTGTTTTTT.

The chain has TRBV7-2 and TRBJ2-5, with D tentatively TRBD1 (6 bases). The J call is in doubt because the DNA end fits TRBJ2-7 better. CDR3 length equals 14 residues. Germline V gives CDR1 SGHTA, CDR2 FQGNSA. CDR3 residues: CASRRQETSYEQYF. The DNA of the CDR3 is TGTGCCAGCAGAAGACAGGAGACTTCCTACGAGCAGTACTTC.

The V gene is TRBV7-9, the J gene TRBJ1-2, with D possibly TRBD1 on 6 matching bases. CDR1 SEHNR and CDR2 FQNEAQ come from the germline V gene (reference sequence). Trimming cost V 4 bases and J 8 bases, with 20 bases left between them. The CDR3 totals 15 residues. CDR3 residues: CASSSFNREGAGYTF. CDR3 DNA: TGTGCCAGCAGCTCTTTTAACAGGGAGGGTGCGGGCTACACCTTC.

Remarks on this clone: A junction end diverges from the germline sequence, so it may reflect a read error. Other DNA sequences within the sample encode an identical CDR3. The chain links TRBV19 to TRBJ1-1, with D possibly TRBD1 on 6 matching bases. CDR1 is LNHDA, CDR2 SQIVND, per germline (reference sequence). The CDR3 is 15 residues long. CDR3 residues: CASSASGTRTPEAFF. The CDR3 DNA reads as TGTGCCAGTAGCGCCTCGGGGACACGGACTCCTGAGGCTTTCTTT.

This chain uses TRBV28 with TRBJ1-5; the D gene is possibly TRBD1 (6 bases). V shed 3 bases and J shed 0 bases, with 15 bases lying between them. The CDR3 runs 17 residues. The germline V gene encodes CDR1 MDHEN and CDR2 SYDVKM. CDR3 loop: CASSLLGHQYSNQPQHF. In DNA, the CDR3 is TGTGCCAGCAGTTTGCTGGGACACCAATATAGCAATCAGCCCCAGCATTTT.

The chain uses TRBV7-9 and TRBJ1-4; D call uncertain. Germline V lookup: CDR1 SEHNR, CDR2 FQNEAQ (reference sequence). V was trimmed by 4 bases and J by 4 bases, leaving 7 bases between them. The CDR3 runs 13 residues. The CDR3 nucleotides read TGTGCCAGCAGCTCCCACAGTAATGAAAAACTGTTTTTT. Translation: CASSSHSNEKLFF.

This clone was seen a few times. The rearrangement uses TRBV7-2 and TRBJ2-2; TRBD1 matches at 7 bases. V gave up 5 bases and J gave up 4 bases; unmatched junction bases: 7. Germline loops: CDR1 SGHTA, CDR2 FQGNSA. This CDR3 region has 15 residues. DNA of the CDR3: TGTGCCAGCAGCGAGACAGGGCGAGGCACCGGGGAGCTGTTTTTT. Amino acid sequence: CASSETGRGTGELFF.

CDR3 loop: CASSSQTGGSINYEQYF. CDR3 bases: TGTGCCAGCAGCTCACAGACAGGGGGCTCGATCAACTACGAGCAGTACTTC. This chain links TRBV11-3 with TRBJ2-7, with 10 bases that match TRBD1. Germline assignment: CDR1 SGHNT and CDR2 YENEEA. The CDR3 consists of 17 residues. V lost 4 bases, J lost 3 bases, and 12 bases stayed unmatched.

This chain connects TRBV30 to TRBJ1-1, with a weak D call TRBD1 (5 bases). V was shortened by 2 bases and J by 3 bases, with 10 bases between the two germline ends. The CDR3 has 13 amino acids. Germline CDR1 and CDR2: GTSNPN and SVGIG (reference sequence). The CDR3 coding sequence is TGTGCCTGGAGTCCAACAGGCCACACTGAAGCTTTCTTT. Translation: CAWSPTGHTEAFF.

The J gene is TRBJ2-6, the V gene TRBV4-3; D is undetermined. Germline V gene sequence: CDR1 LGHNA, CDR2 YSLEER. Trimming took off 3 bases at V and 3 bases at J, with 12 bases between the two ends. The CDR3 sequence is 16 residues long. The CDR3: CASSHDRRGGANVLTF. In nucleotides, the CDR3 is TGCGCCAGCAGCCACGATCGGAGAGGTGGGGCCAACGTCCTGACTTTC.

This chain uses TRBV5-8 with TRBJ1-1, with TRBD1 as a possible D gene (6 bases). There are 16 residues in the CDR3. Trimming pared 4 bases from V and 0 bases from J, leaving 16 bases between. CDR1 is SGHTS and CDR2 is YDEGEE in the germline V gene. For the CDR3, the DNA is TGTGCCAGCAGCGTACTCAGGGGCTTAATGAACACTGAAGCTTTCTTT. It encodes CASSVLRGLMNTEAFF.

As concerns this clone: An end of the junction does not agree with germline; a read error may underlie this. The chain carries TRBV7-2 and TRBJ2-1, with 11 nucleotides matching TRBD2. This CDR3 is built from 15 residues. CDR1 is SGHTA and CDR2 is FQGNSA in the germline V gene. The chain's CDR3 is CAGSQGLADNNEQFF. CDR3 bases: TGTGCCGGCAGCCAGGGACTAGCGGACAACAATGAGCAGTTCTTC.

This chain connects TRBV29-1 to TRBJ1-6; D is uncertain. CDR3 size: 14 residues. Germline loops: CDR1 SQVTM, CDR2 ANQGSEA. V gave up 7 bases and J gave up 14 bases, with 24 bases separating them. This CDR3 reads CSAPCWVGRESLHF. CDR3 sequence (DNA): TGCAGCGCCCCTTGCTGGGTTGGGAGGGAGTCCCTCCACTTT.

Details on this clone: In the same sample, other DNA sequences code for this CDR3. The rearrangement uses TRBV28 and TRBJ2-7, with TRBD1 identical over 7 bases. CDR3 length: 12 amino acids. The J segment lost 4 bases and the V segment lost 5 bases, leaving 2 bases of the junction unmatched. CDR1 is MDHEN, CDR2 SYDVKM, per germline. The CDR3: CASSLQGYEQYF. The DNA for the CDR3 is TGTGCCAGCAGTCTACAGGGGTACGAGCAGTACTTC.

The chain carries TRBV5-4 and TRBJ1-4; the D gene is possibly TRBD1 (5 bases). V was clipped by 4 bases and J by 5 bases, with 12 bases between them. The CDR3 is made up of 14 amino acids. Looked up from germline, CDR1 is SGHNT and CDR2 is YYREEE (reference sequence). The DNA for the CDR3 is TGTGCCAGCAGCGTAGGGACTCGAAATGAAAAACTGTTTTTT. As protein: CASSVGTRNEKLFF.

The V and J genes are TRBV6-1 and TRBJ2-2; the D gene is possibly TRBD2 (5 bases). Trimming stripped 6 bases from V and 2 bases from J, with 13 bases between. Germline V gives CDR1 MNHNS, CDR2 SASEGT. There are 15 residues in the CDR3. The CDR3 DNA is TGTGCCAGCAGACACCAGACTATCAACACCGGGGAGCTGTTTTTT. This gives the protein CASRHQTINTGELFF.